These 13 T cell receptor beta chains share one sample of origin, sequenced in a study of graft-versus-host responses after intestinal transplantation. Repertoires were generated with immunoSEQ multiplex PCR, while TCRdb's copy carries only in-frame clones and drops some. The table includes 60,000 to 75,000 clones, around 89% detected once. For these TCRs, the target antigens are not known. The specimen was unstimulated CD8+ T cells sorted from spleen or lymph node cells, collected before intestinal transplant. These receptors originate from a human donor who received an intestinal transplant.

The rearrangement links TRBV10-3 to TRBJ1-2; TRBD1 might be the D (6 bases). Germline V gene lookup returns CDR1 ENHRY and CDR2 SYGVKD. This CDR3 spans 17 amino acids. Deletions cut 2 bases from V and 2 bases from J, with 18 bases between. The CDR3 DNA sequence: TGTGCCATCAGTGAGCCTGGGGGCGCAGGGGACAACTATGGCTACACCTTC. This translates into CAISEPGGAGDNYGYTF.

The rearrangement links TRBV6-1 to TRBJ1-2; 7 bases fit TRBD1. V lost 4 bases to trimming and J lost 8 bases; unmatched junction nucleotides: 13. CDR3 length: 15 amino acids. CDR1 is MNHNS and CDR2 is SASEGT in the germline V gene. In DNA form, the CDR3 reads TGTGCCAGCAGTGGGTTAGAGGATAACAGGGGCGGCTACACCTTC. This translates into CASSGLEDNRGGYTF.

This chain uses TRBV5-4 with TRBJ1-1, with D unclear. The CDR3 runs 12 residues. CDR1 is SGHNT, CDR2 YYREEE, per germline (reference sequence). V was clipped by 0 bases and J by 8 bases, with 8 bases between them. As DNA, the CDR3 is TGTGCCAGCAGCTTGGACCCCAGGGAAGCTTTCTTT. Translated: CASSLDPREAFF.

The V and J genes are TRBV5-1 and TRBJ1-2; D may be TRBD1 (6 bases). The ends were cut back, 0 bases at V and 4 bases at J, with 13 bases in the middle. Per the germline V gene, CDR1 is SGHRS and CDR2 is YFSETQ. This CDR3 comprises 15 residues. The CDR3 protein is CASSLGTSGVYGYTF. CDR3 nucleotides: TGCGCCAGCAGCTTGGGGACTTCAGGGGTCTATGGCTACACCTTC.

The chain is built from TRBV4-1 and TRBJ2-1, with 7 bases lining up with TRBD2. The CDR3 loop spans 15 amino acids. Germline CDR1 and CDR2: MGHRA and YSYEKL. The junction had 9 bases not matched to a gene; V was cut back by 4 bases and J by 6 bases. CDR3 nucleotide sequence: TGCGCCAGCAGCCCCCTTAGCGGGCATAGCAATGAGCAGTTCTTC. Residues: CASSPLSGHSNEQFF.

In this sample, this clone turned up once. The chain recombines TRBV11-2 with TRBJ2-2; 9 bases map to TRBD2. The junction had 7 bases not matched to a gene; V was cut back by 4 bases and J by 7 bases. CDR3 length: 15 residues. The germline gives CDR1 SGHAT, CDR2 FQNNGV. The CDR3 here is CASSSLAGGVGELFF. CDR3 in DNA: TGTGCCAGCAGCTCCCTGGCGGGGGGGGTCGGGGAGCTGTTTTTT.

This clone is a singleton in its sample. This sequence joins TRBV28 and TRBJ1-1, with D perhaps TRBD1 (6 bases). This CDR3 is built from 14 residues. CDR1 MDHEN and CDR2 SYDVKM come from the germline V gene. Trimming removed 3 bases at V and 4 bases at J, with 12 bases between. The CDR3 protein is CASSFLQGGTEAFF. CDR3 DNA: TGTGCCAGCAGTTTCCTACAGGGTGGCACTGAAGCTTTCTTT.

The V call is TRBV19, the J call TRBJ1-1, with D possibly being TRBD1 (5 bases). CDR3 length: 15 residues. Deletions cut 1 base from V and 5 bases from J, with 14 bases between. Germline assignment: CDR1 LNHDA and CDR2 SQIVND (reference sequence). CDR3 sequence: CASSIAPWGGTEAFF. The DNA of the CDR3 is TGTGCCAGTAGTATAGCACCTTGGGGGGGAACTGAAGCTTTCTTT.

The CDR3: CASSLAGGPDEQYF. The CDR3 nucleotides read TGTGCCAGCTCGCTAGCGGGAGGGCCAGATGAGCAGTACTTC. The chain carries TRBV28 and TRBJ2-7; 12 bases are shared with TRBD2. This CDR3 has 14 residues. V was pared by 8 bases and J by 7 bases, with 9 bases of the junction left unmatched. Germline V gene lookup returns CDR1 MDHEN and CDR2 SYDVKM.

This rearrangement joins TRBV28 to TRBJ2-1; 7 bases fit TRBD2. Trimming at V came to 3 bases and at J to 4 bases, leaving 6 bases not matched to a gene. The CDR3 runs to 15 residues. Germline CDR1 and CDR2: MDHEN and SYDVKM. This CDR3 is CASSLGLAAYNEQFF. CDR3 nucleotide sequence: TGTGCCAGCAGTTTGGGGCTAGCGGCTTACAATGAGCAGTTCTTC.

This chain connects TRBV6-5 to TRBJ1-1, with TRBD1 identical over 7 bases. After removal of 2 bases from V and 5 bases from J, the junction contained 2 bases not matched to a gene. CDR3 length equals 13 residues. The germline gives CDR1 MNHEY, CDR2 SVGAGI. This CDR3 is CASSYTGETEAFF. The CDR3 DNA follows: TGTGCCAGCAGTTACACAGGGGAAACTGAAGCTTTCTTT.

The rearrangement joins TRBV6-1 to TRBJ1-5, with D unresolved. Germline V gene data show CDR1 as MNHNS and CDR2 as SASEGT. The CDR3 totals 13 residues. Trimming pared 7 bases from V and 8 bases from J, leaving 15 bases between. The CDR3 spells CASTVAPLKPQHF. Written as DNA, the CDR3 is TGTGCCAGCACAGTAGCCCCCTTAAAGCCCCAGCATTTT.

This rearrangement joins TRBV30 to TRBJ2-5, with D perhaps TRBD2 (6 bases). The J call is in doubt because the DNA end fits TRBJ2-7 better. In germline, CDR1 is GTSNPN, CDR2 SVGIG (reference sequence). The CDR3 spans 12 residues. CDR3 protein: CAWSGTTYEQYF. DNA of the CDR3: TGTGCCTGGAGTGGGACTACCTACGAGCAGTACTTC.